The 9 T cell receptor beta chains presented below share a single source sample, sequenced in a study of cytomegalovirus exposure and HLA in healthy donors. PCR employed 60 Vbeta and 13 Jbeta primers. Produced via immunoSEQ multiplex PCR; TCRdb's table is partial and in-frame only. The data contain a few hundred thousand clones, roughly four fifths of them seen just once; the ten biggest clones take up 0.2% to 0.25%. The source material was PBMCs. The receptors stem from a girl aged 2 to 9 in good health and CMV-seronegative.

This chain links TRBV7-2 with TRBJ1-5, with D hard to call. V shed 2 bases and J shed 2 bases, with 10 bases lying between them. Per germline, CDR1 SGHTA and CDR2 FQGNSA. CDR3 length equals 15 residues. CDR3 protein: CASSLFRQGNQPQHF. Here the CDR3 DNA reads TGTGCCAGCAGCTTATTCCGGCAGGGCAATCAGCCCCAGCATTTT.

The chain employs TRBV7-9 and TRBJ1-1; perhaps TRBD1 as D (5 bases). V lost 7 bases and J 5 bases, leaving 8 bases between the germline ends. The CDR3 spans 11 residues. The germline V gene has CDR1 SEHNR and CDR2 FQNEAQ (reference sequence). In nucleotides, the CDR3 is TGTGCCAGCATCGGGGGGACTGAAGCTTTCTTT. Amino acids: CASIGGTEAFF. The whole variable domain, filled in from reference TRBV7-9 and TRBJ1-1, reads DTGVSQNPRHKITKRGQNVTFRCDPISEHNRLYWYRQTLGQGPEFLTYFQNEAQLEKSRLLSDRFSAERPKGSFSTLEIQRTEQGDSAMYLCASIGGTEAFFGQGTRLTVV.

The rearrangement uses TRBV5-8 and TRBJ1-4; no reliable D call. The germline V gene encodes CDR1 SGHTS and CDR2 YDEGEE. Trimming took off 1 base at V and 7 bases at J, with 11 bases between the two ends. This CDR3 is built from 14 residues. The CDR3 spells CASSLPGSAEKLFF. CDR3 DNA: TGTGCCAGCAGCTTGCCCGGGAGTGCTGAAAAACTGTTTTTT.

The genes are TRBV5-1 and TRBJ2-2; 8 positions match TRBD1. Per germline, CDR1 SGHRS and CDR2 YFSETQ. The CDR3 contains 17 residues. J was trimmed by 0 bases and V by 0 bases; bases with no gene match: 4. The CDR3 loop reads CASSLGQGAPNTGELFF. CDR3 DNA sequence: TGCGCCAGCAGCTTGGGGCAGGGGGCCCCGAACACCGGGGAGCTGTTTTTT. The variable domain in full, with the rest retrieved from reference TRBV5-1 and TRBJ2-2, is KAGVTQTPRYLIKTRGQQVTLSCSPISGHRSVSWYQQTPGQGLQFLFEYFSETQRNKGNFPGRFSGRQFSNSRSEMNVSTLELGDSALYLCASSLGQGAPNTGELFFGEGSRLTVL.

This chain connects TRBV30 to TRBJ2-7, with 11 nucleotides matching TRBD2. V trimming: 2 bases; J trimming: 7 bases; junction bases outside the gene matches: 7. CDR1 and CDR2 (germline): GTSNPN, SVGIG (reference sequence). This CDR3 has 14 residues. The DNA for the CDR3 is TGTGCCTGGAGTCCCGGACTAGCGGGTTTAGAGCAGTACTTC. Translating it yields CAWSPGLAGLEQYF.

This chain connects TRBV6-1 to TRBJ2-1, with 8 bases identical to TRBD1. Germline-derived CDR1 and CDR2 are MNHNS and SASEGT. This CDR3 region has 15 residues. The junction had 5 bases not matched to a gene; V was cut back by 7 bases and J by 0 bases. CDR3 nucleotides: TGTGCCAGCAAACGACAGGGGAGCTCCTACAATGAGCAGTTCTTC. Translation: CASKRQGSSYNEQFF.

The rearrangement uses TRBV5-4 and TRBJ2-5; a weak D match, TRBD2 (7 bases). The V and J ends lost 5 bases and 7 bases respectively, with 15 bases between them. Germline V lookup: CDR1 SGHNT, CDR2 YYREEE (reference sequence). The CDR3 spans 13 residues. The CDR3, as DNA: TGTGCCAGCAGATGGAGAGGGGGGGGGACCCAGTACTTC. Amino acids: CASRWRGGGTQYF.

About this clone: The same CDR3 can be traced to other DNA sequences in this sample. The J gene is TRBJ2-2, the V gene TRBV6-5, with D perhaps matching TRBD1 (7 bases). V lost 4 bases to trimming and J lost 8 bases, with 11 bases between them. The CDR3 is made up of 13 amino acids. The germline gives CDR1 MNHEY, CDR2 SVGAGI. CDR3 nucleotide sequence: TGTGCCAGCAGTTTGACAGGGACTGGGGAGCTGTTTTTT. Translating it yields CASSLTGTGELFF.

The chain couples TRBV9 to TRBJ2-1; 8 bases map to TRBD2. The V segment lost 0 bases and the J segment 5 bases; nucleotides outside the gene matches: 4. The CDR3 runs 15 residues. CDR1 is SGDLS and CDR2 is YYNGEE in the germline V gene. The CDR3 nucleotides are TGTGCCAGCAGCGTAGATGGTAGCGGGAACAATGAGCAGTTCTTC. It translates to CASSVDGSGNNEQFF.